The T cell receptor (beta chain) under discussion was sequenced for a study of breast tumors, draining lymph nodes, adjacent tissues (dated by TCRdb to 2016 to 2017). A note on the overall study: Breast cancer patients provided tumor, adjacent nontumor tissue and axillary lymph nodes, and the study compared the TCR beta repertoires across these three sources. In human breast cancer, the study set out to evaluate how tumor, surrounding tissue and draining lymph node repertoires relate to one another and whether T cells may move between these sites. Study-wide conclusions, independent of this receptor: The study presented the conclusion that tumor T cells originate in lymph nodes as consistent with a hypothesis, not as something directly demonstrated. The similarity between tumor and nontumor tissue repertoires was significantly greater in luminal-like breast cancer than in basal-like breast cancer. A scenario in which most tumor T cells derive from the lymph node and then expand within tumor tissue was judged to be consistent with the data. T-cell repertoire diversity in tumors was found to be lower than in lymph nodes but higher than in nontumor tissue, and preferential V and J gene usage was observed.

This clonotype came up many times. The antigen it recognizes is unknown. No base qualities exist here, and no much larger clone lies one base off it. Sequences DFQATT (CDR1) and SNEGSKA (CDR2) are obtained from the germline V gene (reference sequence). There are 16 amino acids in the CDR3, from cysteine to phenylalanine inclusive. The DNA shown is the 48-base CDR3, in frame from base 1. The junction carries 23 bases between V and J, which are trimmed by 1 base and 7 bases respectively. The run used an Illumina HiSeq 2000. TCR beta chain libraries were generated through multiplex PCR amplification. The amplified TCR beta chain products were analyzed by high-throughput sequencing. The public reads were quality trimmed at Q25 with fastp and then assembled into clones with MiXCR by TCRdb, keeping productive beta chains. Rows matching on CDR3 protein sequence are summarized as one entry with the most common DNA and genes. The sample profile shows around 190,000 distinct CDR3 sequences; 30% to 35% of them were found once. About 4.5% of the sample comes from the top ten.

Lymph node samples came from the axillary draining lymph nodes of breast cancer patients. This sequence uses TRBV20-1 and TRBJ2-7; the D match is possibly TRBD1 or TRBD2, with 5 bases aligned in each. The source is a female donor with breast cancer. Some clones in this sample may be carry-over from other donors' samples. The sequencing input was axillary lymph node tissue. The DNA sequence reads TGCAGTGCTAGAGGGTGGGGCGTAATTGGGACGGGGGAGCAGTACTTC. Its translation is CSARGWGVIGTGEQYF.